This T cell receptor (beta chain) came from a study of T cell clonality in common variable immunodeficiency. Findings of the study overall: Reportedly, TCR beta sequences from common variable immunodeficiency showed fewer deletions and N-nucleotide insertions.

Regarding this clone: Antigen: not known. The read finishes 3 residues shy of the CDR3 end, and the germline J gene is used to complete it.

The CDR3 spans 17 residues. Germline CDR1 and CDR2: LNHDA and SQIVND (reference sequence). V shed 1 base and J 5 bases; nucleotides not matched to a gene: 12. Sequencing input was equivalent genomic DNA from CVID and controls. Measured with immunoSEQ multiplex PCR; TCRdb has only the in-frame clones, and not every one. The sample includes 25,000 to 35,000 clones, none of them occurring once. For at least one year, all CVID subjects received replacement immunoglobulin. Blood samples were heparinized, 5 to 8 ml per donor. The material sequenced was peripheral blood mononuclear cells. The chain joins TRBV19 to TRBJ2-5; 8 nucleotides agree with TRBD1. The receptor was derived from a human donor with common variable immunodeficiency. The sequenced CDR3 bases are TGTGCCAGTAGTATAGGGGCAGGGGGCCGCCGAAGGGAGACC. It translates to CASSIGAGGRRRET. In full, the CDR3 is CASSIGAGGRRRETQYF.